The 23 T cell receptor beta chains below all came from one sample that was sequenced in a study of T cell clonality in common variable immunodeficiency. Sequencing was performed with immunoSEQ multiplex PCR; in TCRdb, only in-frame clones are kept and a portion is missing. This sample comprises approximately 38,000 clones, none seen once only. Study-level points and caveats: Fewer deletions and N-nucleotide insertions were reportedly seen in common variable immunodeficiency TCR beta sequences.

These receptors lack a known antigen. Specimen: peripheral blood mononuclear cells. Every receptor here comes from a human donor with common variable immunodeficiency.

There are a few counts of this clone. The CDR3 protein is CASSFPGSYEQYF. The covered CDR3 bases are TGTGCCAGCAGCTTCCCAGGTTCCTACGAG. V and J are TRBV11-2 and TRBJ2-7; D remains unclear. Read data end 3 residues before the CDR3 end; the end is taken from the germline J gene. The germline gives CDR1 SGHAT, CDR2 FQNNGV. This CDR3 has 13 amino acids. V gave up 3 bases and J gave up 1 base, with 7 bases separating them.

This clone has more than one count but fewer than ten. CDR3 DNA (partial): TGTGCCAGCAGTTACGACAGCATGAACACTGAA. Protein: CASSYDSMNTE. The entire CDR3 protein reads CASSYDSMNTEAFF. The V gene is TRBV6-2 or TRBV6-3, the J gene TRBJ1-1, with D perhaps TRBD1 (5 bases). The DNA ends 3 residues before the CDR3 does, and the rest of the CDR3 is filled in from the germline J gene. CDR3 size: 14 residues. Germline CDR1 and CDR2: MNHEY and SVGEGT. V gave up 2 bases and J gave up 0 bases, with 7 bases separating them.

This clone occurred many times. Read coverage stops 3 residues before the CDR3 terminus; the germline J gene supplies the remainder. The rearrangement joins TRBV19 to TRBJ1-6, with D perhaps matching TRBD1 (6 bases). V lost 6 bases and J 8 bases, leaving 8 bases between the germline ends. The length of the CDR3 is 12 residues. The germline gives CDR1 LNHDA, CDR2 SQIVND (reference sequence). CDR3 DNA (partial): TGTGCCAGTAGCTCAGGGGATTCACCC. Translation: CASSSGDSP. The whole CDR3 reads CASSSGDSPLHF.

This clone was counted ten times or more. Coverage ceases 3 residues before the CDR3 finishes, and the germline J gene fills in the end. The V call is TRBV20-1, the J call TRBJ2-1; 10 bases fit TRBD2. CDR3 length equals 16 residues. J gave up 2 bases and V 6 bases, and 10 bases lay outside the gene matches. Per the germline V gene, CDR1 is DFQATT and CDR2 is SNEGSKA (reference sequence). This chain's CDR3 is CSAKREGRSTYNEQFF. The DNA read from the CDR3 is TGCAGTGCCAAGCGGGAGGGGAGGAGCACCTACAATGAG.

The part of the CDR3 DNA that was read is TGCGCCAGCAGTGAGTCCGGGACTAGCGACTACAATGAG. It codes for CASSESGTSDYNE. The whole CDR3 protein is CASSESGTSDYNEQFF. This sequence joins TRBV10-1 and TRBJ2-1; 10 bases match TRBD2. The read is 3 residues too short to cover the CDR3 end, so that end is filled in from the germline J gene. The V gene's germline CDR1 is WNHNN and CDR2 SYGVQD (reference sequence). With 0 bases clipped from V and 3 bases from J, the junction kept 2 bases outside the gene matches. The CDR3 totals 16 residues.

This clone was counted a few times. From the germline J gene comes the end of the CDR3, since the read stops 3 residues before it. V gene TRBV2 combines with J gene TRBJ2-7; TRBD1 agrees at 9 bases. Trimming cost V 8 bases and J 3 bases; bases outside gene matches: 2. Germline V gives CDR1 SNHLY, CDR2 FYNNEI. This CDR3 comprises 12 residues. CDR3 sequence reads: CASRDRDYEQYF. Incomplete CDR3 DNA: TGTGCCAGCCGGGACAGGGACTACGAG. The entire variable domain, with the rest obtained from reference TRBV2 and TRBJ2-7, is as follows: EPEVTQTPSHQVTQMGQEVILRCVPISNHLYFYWYRQILGQKVEFLVSFYNNEISEKSEIFDDQFSVERPDGSNFTLKIRSTKLEDSAMYFCASRDRDYEQYFGPGTRLTVT.

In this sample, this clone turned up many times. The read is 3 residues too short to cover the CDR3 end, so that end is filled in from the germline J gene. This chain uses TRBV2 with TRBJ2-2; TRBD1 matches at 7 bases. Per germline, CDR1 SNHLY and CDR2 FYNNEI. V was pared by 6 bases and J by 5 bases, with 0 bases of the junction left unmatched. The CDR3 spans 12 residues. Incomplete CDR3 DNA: TGTGCCAGCAGACAGGGGACCGGGGAG. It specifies CASRQGTGE. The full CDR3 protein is CASRQGTGELFF.

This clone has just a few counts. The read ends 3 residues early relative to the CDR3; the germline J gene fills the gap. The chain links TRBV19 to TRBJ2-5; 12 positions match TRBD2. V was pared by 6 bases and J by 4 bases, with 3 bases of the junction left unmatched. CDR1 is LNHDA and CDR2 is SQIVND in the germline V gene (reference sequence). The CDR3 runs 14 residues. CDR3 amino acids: CASRALAGGETQYF. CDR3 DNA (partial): TGTGCCAGTAGGGCACTAGCGGGGGGAGAGACC.

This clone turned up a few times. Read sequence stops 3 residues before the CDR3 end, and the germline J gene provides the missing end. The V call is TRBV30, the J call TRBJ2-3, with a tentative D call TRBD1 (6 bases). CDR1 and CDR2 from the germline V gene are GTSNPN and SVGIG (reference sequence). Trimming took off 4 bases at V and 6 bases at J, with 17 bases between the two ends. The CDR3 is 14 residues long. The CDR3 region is CAWTKLGALDTQYF. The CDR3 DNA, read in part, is TGTGCCTGGACCAAACTGGGGGCACTCGATACG.

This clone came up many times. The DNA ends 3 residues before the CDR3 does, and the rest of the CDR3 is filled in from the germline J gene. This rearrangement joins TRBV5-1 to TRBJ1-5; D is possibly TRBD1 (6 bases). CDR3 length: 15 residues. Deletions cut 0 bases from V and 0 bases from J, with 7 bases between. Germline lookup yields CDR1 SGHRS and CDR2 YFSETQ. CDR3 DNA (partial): TGCGCCAGCAGCTTGGGGACAGCTAGCAATCAGCCC. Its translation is CASSLGTASNQP. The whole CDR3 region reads CASSLGTASNQPQHF.

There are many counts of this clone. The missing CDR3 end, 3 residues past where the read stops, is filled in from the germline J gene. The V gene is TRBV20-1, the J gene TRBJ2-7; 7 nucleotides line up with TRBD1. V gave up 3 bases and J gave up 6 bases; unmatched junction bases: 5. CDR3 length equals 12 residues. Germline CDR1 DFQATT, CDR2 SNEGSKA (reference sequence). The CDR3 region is CSASRQGVEQYF. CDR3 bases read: TGCAGTGCTAGTCGGCAGGGGGTCGAG.

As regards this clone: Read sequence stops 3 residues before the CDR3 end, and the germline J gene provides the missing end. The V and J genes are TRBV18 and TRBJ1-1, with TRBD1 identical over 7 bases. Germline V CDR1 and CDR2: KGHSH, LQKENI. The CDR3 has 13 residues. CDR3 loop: CASSERTGSEAFF. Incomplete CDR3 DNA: TGTGCCAGCTCAGAAAGGACAGGCTCCGAA.

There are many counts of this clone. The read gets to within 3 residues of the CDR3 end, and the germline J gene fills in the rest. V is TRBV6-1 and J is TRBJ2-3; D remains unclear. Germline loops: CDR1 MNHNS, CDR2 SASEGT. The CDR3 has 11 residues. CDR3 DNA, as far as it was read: TGTGCCAGCAGTGCAGGCATCGCG. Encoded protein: CASSAGIA. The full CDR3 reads CASSAGIAQYF.

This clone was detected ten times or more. The DNA read from the CDR3 is TGTGCCAGTAGTATTGGTGGGGCTGGCAGGGGGAACAATCAGCCC. Its translation is CASSIGGAGRGNNQP. The whole CDR3 region reads CASSIGGAGRGNNQPQHF. The J gene is TRBJ1-5, the V gene TRBV19; TRBD1 agrees at 7 bases. Read sequence stops 3 residues before the CDR3 end, and the germline J gene provides the missing end. The J segment lost 3 bases and the V segment lost 3 bases, leaving 14 bases of the junction unmatched. Germline V gene lookup returns CDR1 LNHDA and CDR2 SQIVND (reference sequence). This CDR3 spans 18 amino acids.

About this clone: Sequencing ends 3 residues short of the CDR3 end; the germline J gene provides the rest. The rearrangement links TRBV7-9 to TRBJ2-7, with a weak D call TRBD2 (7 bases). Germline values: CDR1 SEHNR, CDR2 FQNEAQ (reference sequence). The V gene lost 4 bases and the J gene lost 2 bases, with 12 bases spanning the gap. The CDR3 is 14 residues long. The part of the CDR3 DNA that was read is TGTGCCAGCAGCTCGCGGGGGCTCACCTACGAG. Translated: CASSSRGLTYE. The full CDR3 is CASSSRGLTYEQYF.

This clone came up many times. CDR3: CSASLAGTRALAETQYF. Incomplete CDR3 DNA: TGCAGTGCTAGTCTAGCGGGTACAAGAGCCCTCGCAGAGACC. The rearrangement links TRBV20-1 to TRBJ2-5, with 8 nucleotides matching TRBD2. The read halts 3 residues ahead of the CDR3 end, with the missing end drawn from the germline J gene. The CDR3 has 17 residues. Unmatched junction bases numbered 16, after V lost 3 bases and J lost 4 bases. The germline V gene encodes CDR1 DFQATT and CDR2 SNEGSKA (reference sequence).

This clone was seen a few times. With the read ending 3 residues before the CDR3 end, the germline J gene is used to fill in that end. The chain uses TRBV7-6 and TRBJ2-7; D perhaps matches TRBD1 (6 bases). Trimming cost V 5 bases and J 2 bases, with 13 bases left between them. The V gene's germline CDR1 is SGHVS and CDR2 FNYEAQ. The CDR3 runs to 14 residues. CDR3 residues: CASSRQVFAYEQYF. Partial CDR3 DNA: TGTGCCAGCAGCCGACAGGTGTTTGCCTACGAG.

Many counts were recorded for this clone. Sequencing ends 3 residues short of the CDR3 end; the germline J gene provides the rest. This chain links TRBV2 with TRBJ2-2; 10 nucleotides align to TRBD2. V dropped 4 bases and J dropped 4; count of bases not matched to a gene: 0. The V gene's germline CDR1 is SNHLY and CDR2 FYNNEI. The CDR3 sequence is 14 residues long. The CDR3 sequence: CASSGLAGTGELFF. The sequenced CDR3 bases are TGTGCCAGCAGTGGACTAGCGGGCACCGGGGAG.

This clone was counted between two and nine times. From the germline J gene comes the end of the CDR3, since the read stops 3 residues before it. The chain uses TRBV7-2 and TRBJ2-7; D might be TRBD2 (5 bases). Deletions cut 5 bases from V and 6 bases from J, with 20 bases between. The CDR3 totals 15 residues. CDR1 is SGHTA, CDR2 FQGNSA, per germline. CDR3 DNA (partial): TGTGCCAGCAGCCCAGACCTGACTAAGGTAACCGAG. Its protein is CASSPDLTKVTE. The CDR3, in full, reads CASSPDLTKVTEQYF.

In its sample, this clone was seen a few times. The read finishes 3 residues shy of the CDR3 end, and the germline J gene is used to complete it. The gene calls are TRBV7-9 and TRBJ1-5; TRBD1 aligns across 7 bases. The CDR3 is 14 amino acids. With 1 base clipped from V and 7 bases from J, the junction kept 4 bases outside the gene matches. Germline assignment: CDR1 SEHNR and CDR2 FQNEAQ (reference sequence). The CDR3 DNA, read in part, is TGTGCCAGCAGCTTAGGACAGGGAGCCCAGCCC. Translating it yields CASSLGQGAQP. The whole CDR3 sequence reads CASSLGQGAQPQHF. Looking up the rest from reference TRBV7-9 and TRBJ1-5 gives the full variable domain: DTGVSQNPRHKITKRGQNVTFRCDPISEHNRLYWYRQTLGQGPEFLTYFQNEAQLEKSRLLSDRFSAERPKGSFSTLEIQRTEQGDSAMYLCASSLGQGAQPQHFGDGTRLSIL.

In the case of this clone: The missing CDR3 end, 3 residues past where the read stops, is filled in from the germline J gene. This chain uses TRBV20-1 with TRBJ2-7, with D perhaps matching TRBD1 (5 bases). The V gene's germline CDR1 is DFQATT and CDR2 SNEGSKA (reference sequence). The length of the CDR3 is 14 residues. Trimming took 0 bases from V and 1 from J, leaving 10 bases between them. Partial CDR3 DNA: TGCAGTGCTAGAGATTTCAAGGGGTCCTACGAG. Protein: CSARDFKGSYE. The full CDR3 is CSARDFKGSYEQYF.

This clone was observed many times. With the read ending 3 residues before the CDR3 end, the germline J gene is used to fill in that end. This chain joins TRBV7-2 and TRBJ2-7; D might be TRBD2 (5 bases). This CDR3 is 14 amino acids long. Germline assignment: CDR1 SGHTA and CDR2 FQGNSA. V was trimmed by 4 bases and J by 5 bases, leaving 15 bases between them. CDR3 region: CASSSLSSGNEQYF. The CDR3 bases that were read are TGTGCCAGCAGCTCCCTATCATCGGGGAACGAG.

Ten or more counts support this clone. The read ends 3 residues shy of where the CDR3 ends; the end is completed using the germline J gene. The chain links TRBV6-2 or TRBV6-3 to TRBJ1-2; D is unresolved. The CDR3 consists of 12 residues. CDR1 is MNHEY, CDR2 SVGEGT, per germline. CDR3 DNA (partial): TGTGCCAGCAGTTACTCGAACGGGGGC. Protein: CASSYSNGG. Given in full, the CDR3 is CASSYSNGGYTF.